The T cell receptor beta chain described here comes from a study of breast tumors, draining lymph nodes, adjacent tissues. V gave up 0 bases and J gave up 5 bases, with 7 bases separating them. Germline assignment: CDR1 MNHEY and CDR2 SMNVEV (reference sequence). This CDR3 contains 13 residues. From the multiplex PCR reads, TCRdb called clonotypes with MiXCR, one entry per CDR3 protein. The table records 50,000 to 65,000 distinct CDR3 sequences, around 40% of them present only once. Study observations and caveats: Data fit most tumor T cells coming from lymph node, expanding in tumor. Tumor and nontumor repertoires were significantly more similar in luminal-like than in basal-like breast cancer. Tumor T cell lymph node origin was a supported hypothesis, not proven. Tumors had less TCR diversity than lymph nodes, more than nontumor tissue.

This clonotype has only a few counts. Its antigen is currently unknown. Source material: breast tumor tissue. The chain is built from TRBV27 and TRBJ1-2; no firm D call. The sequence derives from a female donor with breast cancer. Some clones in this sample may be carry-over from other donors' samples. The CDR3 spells CASSLSPGYGYTF. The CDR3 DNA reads TGTGCCAGCAGTTTATCGCCCGGTTATGGCTACACCTTC.